A single T cell receptor (beta chain) is shown here with its context. Its antigen is unknown. The data stem from a study of EBV T-cell therapy then PD-1 blockade in nasopharyngeal carcinoma. Treatment noted: AdE1-LMPpoly-expanded autologous EBV-specific T-cell therapy followed by anti-PD-1 nivolumab. V was shortened by 0 bases and J by 4 bases, with 12 bases between the two germline ends. The V gene's germline CDR1 is SGDLS and CDR2 YYNGEE. The CDR3 is made up of 15 amino acids. Using immunoSEQ multiplex PCR, the repertoire was profiled, and TCRdb retains in-frame clones only, with some absent. The sample contains fewer than 20,000 clones, 65% to 85% of which appear only once.

The receptor comes from a middle-aged man with nasopharyngeal carcinoma. Here the sequenced sample was CD8+ T cells from blood, taken at day 0 from a patient whose treatment included autologous EBV-specific T cells and nivolumab. The chain carries TRBV9 and TRBJ2-3; D is unresolved. This chain's CDR3 is CASSVGGWKADTQYF. CDR3 sequence (DNA): TGTGCCAGCAGCGTAGGGGGTTGGAAGGCAGATACGCAGTATTTT.